The 9 T cell receptor beta chains below all came from one sample that was sequenced in a study of regulatory T cells in long-lasting Graves disease. Time point denoted: newly diagnosed GD, antithyroid drugs for less than 3 months. After RNA was extracted from PBMCs, the TCR library was made from it. The authors built TCR beta libraries using iRepertoire HTBI primers and Arm-PCR of CDR3 regions. TCRdb itself ran the multiplex PCR reads through MiXCR, one entry per CDR3 protein. This table holds hundreds of thousands of distinct CDR3 sequences, under 20% found once. The data were also submitted as part of a second study, on T cells in Graves' hyperthyroidism and ophthalmopathy.

The source material was peripheral blood mononuclear cells (PBMCs), sampled at new diagnosis, from a patient treated with antithyroid drugs. The receptors originated from a woman aged 30 to 39 with Graves disease.

The chain recombines TRBV6-2 or TRBV6-3 with TRBJ1-4; TRBD1 matches at 9 bases. Trimming removed 0 bases from V and 5 bases from J; junction bases left unmatched: 7. CDR1 and CDR2 (germline): MNHEY, SVGEGT. This CDR3 has 17 amino acids. The CDR3 coding sequence is TGTGCCAGCAGTTACTCTTCCCAAGACAGGGGGAATGAAAAACTGTTTTTT. This sequence encodes CASSYSSQDRGNEKLFF.

This clonotype was observed a handful of times. The chain links TRBV5-5 to TRBJ1-4, with no clear D. The CDR3 is made up of 14 amino acids. The germline V gene has CDR1 SGHKS and CDR2 YYEKEE (reference sequence). V lost 4 bases and J 4 bases, leaving 11 bases between the germline ends. The CDR3 nucleotides read TGTGCCAGCAGCGATGGACGGGTTAATGAAAAACTGTTTTTT. This sequence encodes CASSDGRVNEKLFF.

This clonotype was detected ten times or more. The rearrangement joins TRBV28 to TRBJ1-1; weak D call: TRBD1 (5 bases). V lost 7 bases, J lost 1 base, and 13 bases lay in between. The CDR3 consists of 14 residues. From germline, CDR1 is MDHEN and CDR2 SYDVKM. The CDR3 reads CASTGAPRNTEAFF. The CDR3 DNA reads TGTGCCAGCACCGGGGCGCCCCGGAACACTGAAGCTTTCTTT.

For this clonotype: One base away lies a much larger clone, so this may be a sequencing read error. V is TRBV7-9 and J is TRBJ2-4, with TRBD1 as a possible D gene (6 bases). The CDR3 runs to 13 residues. The germline CDR1 and CDR2 sequences are SEHNR and FQNEAQ (reference sequence). CDR3 sequence reads: CASRSTGAYGCTF. For the CDR3, the DNA is TGTGCCAGCCGATCGACAGGAGCCTATGGCTGCACCTTC.

This clonotype was seen just once. The rearrangement links TRBV4-1 to TRBJ2-7; tentative D call: TRBD1 (6 bases). The V gene's germline CDR1 is MGHRA and CDR2 YSYEKL. Deletions cut 0 bases from V and 2 bases from J, with 23 bases between. This CDR3 is built from 19 residues. CDR3 nucleotides: TGCGCCAGCAGCCAAGATATTGGGGGCCACAGGGTGACGACCTACGAGCAGTACTTC. It specifies CASSQDIGGHRVTTYEQYF.

The CDR3 loop is CASSEPGQGHYGYTF. The CDR3 bases are TGTGCCAGTAGTGAACCGGGACAGGGGCACTATGGCTACACCTTC. The rearrangement uses TRBV19 and TRBJ1-2, with 10 bases fitting TRBD1. V was clipped by 5 bases and J by 3 bases; unmatched bases: 6. Germline assignment: CDR1 LNHDA and CDR2 SQIVND (reference sequence). This CDR3 is built from 15 residues.

This clonotype was observed at least ten times. CDR3 residues: CATSEDSASGSDEQFF. CDR3 DNA: TGTGCCACCAGCGAAGACTCTGCTAGCGGGAGTGATGAGCAGTTCTTC. The V gene is TRBV15, the J gene TRBJ2-1; 10 bases agree with TRBD2. The CDR3 runs 16 residues. V was clipped by 5 bases and J by 8 bases; unmatched bases: 12. Germline-derived CDR1 and CDR2 are LNHNV and YYDKDF (reference sequence). Looking up the rest from reference TRBV15 and TRBJ2-1 gives the full variable domain: DAMVIQNPRYQVTQFGKPVTLSCSQTLNHNVMYWYQQKSSQAPKLLFHYYDKDFNNEADTPDNFQSRRPNTSFCFLDIRSPGLGDTAMYLCATSEDSASGSDEQFFGPGTRLTVL.

This clonotype was found many times. V gene TRBV29-1 combines with J gene TRBJ1-4; 9 bases are a match to TRBD1. The CDR3 has 12 residues. Germline lookup yields CDR1 SQVTM and CDR2 ANQGSEA. Losses at the gene ends were 6 bases for V and 5 bases for J; bases not matched to a gene: 1. The CDR3 nucleotides read TGCAGCGTCGGGACAGGGAATGAAAAACTGTTTTTT. Amino acids: CSVGTGNEKLFF.

This clonotype turned up a few times. This chain links TRBV15 with TRBJ2-1; 7 nucleotides agree with TRBD2. The CDR3 is 18 residues long. With 1 base clipped from V and 1 base from J, the junction kept 10 bases outside the gene matches. Germline CDR1 is LNHNV and CDR2 is YYDKDF (reference sequence). CDR3 bases: TGTGCCACCAGCAGAGTAACGGCGGGAGTCCGTTCCTACAATGAGCAGTTCTTC. It codes for CATSRVTAGVRSYNEQFF.